A selection of T cell receptor beta chains follows, all from one sample in a study of post-analysis software for immune sequencing data. Via MiXCR, TCRdb re-called the PCR reads, giving one row per CDR3 protein. The table has 750,000 to 900,000 distinct CDR3 sequences, 46% seen once. The material sequenced was blood. These receptors originate from a girl under 18 with multiple sclerosis. The CDR3 runs from the conserved cysteine through the conserved F or W. D genes are given only for firm matches. The size of a clone is reported for some rows only, either as once, few or many, or as a class for expanded clones.

d_call	v_call	j_call	cdr3_length	clone_size	cdr3_nt	cdr3_aa
NA	TRBV3-1	TRBJ2-3	14	once	TGTGCCAGCAGCGAAGAGCACCGTTCAGATACGCAGTATTTT	CASSEEHRSDTQYF
TRBD1	TRBV7-9	TRBJ1-4	14	NA	TGTGCCAGCAGCCGGGGGACAGCAGGGGAAAAACTGTTTTTT	CASSRGTAGEKLFF
NA	TRBV6-4	TRBJ2-7	12	NA	TGTGCCAGCAGTGACGACGGAGACGAGCAGTACTTC	CASSDDGDEQYF
NA	TRBV6-5	TRBJ1-2	13	NA	TGTGCCAGCAGTTACGGGGCTAACTATGGCTACACCTTC	CASSYGANYGYTF
NA	TRBV6-1	TRBJ2-1	14	NA	TGTGCCAGCAGTCTCTCCCAAATTGGGGGTGAGCAGTTCTTC	CASSLSQIGGEQFF
TRBD2	TRBV5-1	TRBJ2-1	20	NA	TGCGCCAGCAGCTTGGGTTGGGTAACTAGCGTCATTTCCTTTTACAATGAGCAGTTCTTC	CASSLGWVTSVISFYNEQFF
TRBD2	TRBV28	TRBJ2-4	20	NA	TGTGCCAGCAGTTCTACTCGATCACGGGAGGCCCTGCTAGCCAAAAACATTCAGTACTTC	CASSSTRSREALLAKNIQYF
NA	TRBV9	TRBJ1-2	15	few	TGTGCCAGCAGCCTTGCTGGGACTCTAAGGGATGGCTACACCTTC	CASSLAGTLRDGYTF
NA	TRBV20-1	TRBJ2-3	15	few	TGCAGTGCCCTGATATCCTGGGGGCACACAGATACGCAGTATTTT	CSALISWGHTDTQYF
NA	TRBV6-5	TRBJ2-7	13	NA	TGTGCCAGCACCCTATACGGAGGACACGAGCAGTACTTC	CASTLYGGHEQYF
TRBD1	TRBV6-2/TRBV6-3	TRBJ2-7	13	NA	TGTGCCAGCAGAAGGACAGGGCGATACGAGCAGTACTTC	CASRRTGRYEQYF
TRBD2	TRBV28	TRBJ2-1	16	NA	TGTGCCAGCAGTCCCCGGGCAGCGGGAGGGTACAATGAGCAGTTCTTC	CASSPRAAGGYNEQFF
TRBD2	TRBV20-1	TRBJ2-1	14	NA	TGCAGTGCTAGGGGACTAGCCCCCATTAGTGAGCAGTTCTTC	CSARGLAPISEQFF
TRBD2	TRBV12-3/TRBV12-4	TRBJ2-3	15	few	TGTGCCAGCAGTATGACTAGCGGGCCCCCTCATACGCAGTATTTT	CASSMTSGPPHTQYF
TRBD1	TRBV27	TRBJ1-6	15	NA	TGTGCCAGCAGTTTAATCGGGACAGGGGATTCACCCCTCCACTTT	CASSLIGTGDSPLHF
NA	TRBV5-1	TRBJ2-3	15	NA	TGCGCCAGCAGCTTGCGGGGTTTGTGGAGGGATACGCAGTATTTT	CASSLRGLWRDTQYF
NA	TRBV9	TRBJ2-7	13	few	TGTGCCAGCAGCTCAAACCCGAGAGCCGAGCAGTACTTC	CASSSNPRAEQYF
NA	TRBV12-3/TRBV12-4	TRBJ2-1	15	few	TGTGCCAGCAGGGCAGACTCGACCCTTTACAATGAGCAGTTCTTC	CASRADSTLYNEQFF
NA	TRBV7-9	TRBJ1-1	12	few	TGTGCCAGCAGCCCGGGGCGTACTGAAGCTTTCTTT	CASSPGRTEAFF
NA	TRBV14	TRBJ1-1	13	NA	TGTGCCAGCAGCGGACACGGGACGGTTGAAGCTTTCTTT	CASSGHGTVEAFF
NA	TRBV6-2/TRBV6-3	TRBJ1-6	17	NA	TGTGCCAGCAGTGCTAGACCGAAGAGCTCCTATAATTCACCCCTCCACTTT	CASSARPKSSYNSPLHF
TRBD1	TRBV29-1	TRBJ2-7	13	NA	TGCAGCGTTGAAATGGACAGGACGGACGAGCAGTACTTC	CSVEMDRTDEQYF
NA	TRBV20-1	TRBJ1-2	14	NA	TGCAGTGCCGCCCCCGGGGACATGCATTATGGCTACACCTTC	CSAAPGDMHYGYTF
NA	TRBV29-1	TRBJ2-1	11	NA	TGCAGCGGATGGACGGAAGAGACCCAGTTCTTC	CSGWTEETQFF
NA	TRBV15	TRBJ2-5	13	NA	TGTGCCACCAGCTCCAAGTTGACCGGGACCCAGTACTTC	CATSSKLTGTQYF
TRBD2	TRBV19	TRBJ2-5	15	once	TGTGCCAGTAGTATAGGAATCGGCGGGAGAGAGACCCAGTACTTC	CASSIGIGGRETQYF
NA	TRBV14	TRBJ1-2	15	few	TGTGCCAGCAGCCAAGGATGGGGGAGAGGGGACGGCTACACCTTC	CASSQGWGRGDGYTF
TRBD1	TRBV29-1	TRBJ2-5	13	NA	TGCAGCGTTGAAGGGACAGGGCAAGAGACCCAGTACTTC	CSVEGTGQETQYF
NA	TRBV9	TRBJ1-2	16	once	TGTGCCAGCAGCGTAGAAGGTGGAGCCACTAACTATGGCTACACCTTC	CASSVEGGATNYGYTF
TRBD1	TRBV20-1	TRBJ2-7	15	NA	TGCAGTGCTAGGGTGCCGACAGGGGTTAACTGCGAGCAGTACTTC	CSARVPTGVNCEQYF
TRBD1	TRBV19	TRBJ2-7	14	NA	TGTGCCAGTAGTACCTCAACAGGGGCCCACGAGCAGTACTTC	CASSTSTGAHEQYF
NA	TRBV29-1	TRBJ2-4	13	NA	TGCAGCGTTGAAGTGGCGGCAGGGGCTATTCAGTACTTC	CSVEVAAGAIQYF
NA	TRBV7-9	TRBJ2-7	15	few	TGTGCCAGCAGCTTAGGGACAGCGAACTCCTACGAGCAGTACTTC	CASSLGTANSYEQYF